Listed below are T cell receptor beta chains from one sample, sequenced in a study of CD8 T cells in ankylosing spondylitis. TCRdb re-called the 5' RACE reads through MiXCR, storing one row per CDR3 protein. Of roughly 130,000 distinct CDR3 sequences in the sample, about 7% were seen once. Material: blood, either unsorted or a sorted T cell fraction (not recorded which). All receptors derive from a male donor with ankylosing spondylitis or in good health (not recorded which). Both conserved end residues are part of each CDR3. Fields, in order: J gene, V gene, clone size, D gene, CDR3 protein, CDR3 DNA. A D gene is named only where the DNA matches it firmly. A row's size may be missing; if present it is once, few, many or a size class.

TRBJ2-1 | TRBV29-1 | few | . | CSVTVPAEQFF | TGCAGCGTTACCGTCCCGGCCGAGCAGTTCTTC
TRBJ2-7 | TRBV10-3 | many | . | CAISESEGYEQYF | TGTGCCATCAGTGAGTCAGAGGGCTACGAGCAGTACTTC
TRBJ1-2 | TRBV10-3 | many | . | CAISADGGKSYGYTF | TGTGCCATCAGCGCGGATGGGGGGAAGAGCTATGGCTACACCTTC
TRBJ2-5 | TRBV29-1 | many | . | CSATGWSEETQYF | TGCAGCGCGACAGGTTGGTCTGAAGAGACCCAGTACTTC
TRBJ2-4 | TRBV20-1 | many | . | CSARVPSKNIQYF | TGCAGTGCTCGGGTCCCCTCCAAAAACATTCAGTACTTC
TRBJ2-5 | TRBV5-1 | many | . | CASSLGATVEETQYF | TGCGCCAGCAGCTTGGGGGCGACGGTAGAAGAGACCCAGTACTTC
TRBJ1-5 | TRBV12-3/TRBV12-4 | many | TRBD1 | CASSLDRGILQPQHF | TGTGCCAGCAGTTTAGACAGGGGTATCCTACAGCCCCAGCATTTT
TRBJ1-1 | TRBV28 | . | . | CASSFPTGYTEAFF | TGTGCCAGCAGTTTCCCGACAGGCTACACTGAAGCTTTCTTT
TRBJ2-6 | TRBV7-3 | . | . | CASSLTRIGANVLTF | TGTGCCAGCAGCTTAACACGGATTGGGGCCAACGTCCTGACTTTC
TRBJ1-1 | TRBV5-1 | many | . | CASRIKGFPEAFF | TGCGCCAGCAGGATCAAGGGCTTCCCTGAAGCTTTCTTT
TRBJ2-1 | TRBV4-2 | few | TRBD1 | CASSQVPAGGFNEQFF | TGTGCCAGCAGCCAAGTTCCAGCAGGGGGCTTCAATGAGCAGTTCTTC
TRBJ2-1 | TRBV20-1 | many | TRBD2 | CSARDPSGRSVNEQFF | TGCAGTGCTAGAGACCCCAGCGGGAGGTCGGTCAATGAGCAGTTCTTC
TRBJ2-5 | TRBV5-1 | many | . | CASQGPQETQYF | TGCGCCAGCCAAGGACCCCAAGAGACCCAGTACTTC
TRBJ2-2 | TRBV27 | many | TRBD2 | CASSLRGGGELFF | TGTGCCAGCAGTTTACGGGGGGGCGGGGAGCTGTTTTTT
TRBJ2-1 | TRBV5-1 | many | TRBD2 | CASGGGLSQNEQFF | TGCGCCAGCGGCGGGGGGCTTTCCCAGAATGAGCAGTTCTTC
TRBJ2-1 | TRBV20-1 | many | TRBD2 | CSAAERQRGSHEQFF | TGCAGTGCCGCGGAACGGCAGCGGGGGTCCCATGAGCAGTTCTTC
TRBJ2-3 | TRBV11-2 | many | . | CASSFVGGKITDTQYF | TGTGCCAGCAGCTTCGTGGGGGGCAAAATTACAGATACGCAGTATTTT
TRBJ1-5 | TRBV9 | many | . | CASSPTGNQPQHF | TGTGCCAGCAGTCCAACAGGAAATCAGCCCCAGCATTTT
TRBJ2-1 | TRBV30 | . | . | CAWSAGRDEQFF | TGTGCCTGGAGTGCCGGGCGGGATGAGCAGTTCTTC
TRBJ2-1 | TRBV29-1 | many | . | CSVLPYNEQFF | TGCAGCGTTTTGCCCTACAATGAGCAGTTCTTC
TRBJ2-1 | TRBV7-2 | many | . | CASGSSNRRGYNEQFF | TGTGCCAGCGGATCCTCGAATCGTCGGGGCTACAATGAGCAGTTCTTC
TRBJ2-2 | TRBV12-3/TRBV12-4 | many | . | CASSFQGLNTGELFF | TGTGCCAGCAGTTTCCAGGGTCTGAATACCGGGGAGCTGTTTTTT
TRBJ2-5 | TRBV29-1 | many | TRBD1 | CSVETDRALETQYF | TGCAGCGTTGAGACCGACAGGGCCTTGGAGACCCAGTACTTC
TRBJ2-1 | TRBV5-1 | many | TRBD2 | CASSPAGEGYNEQFF | TGCGCCAGCAGCCCAGCGGGAGAAGGCTACAATGAGCAGTTCTTC
TRBJ2-7 | TRBV15 | many | . | CATSRDNHEQYF | TGTGCCACCAGCAGAGATAACCACGAGCAGTACTTC
TRBJ1-1 | TRBV28 | many | . | CASTKGRKNTEAFF | TGTGCCAGCACCAAGGGACGGAAGAACACTGAAGCTTTCTTT
TRBJ2-1 | TRBV20-1 | many | TRBD1 | CSVLLTGTANEQFF | TGCAGTGTTTTGTTAACCGGGACAGCCAATGAGCAGTTCTTC
TRBJ1-1 | TRBV6-5 | many | . | CASSYSAGEIWMAEAFF | TGTGCCAGCAGTTACTCCGCGGGGGAAATTTGGATGGCTGAAGCTTTCTTT
TRBJ2-2 | TRBV7-9 | . | TRBD1 | CASTYAPGQGNTGELFF | TGTGCCAGCACCTATGCCCCGGGACAGGGTAACACCGGGGAGCTGTTTTTT
TRBJ2-7 | TRBV5-5 | few | . | CASSLNTGWGEQYF | TGTGCCAGCAGCTTGAACACAGGCTGGGGCGAGCAGTACTTC
TRBJ1-2 | TRBV19 | many | . | CASSQRTSGYTF | TGTGCCAGTAGTCAGCGAACTTCTGGCTACACCTTC
TRBJ2-5 | TRBV5-1 | . | . | CASSFAPMGETQYF | TGCGCCAGCAGCTTCGCGCCCATGGGAGAGACCCAGTACTTC
TRBJ2-1 | TRBV21-1 | many | . | CASSKERVGRAFLNEQFF | TGTGCCAGCAGCAAAGAGAGAGTGGGCAGGGCGTTTTTGAATGAGCAGTTCTTC
TRBJ2-5 | TRBV20-1 | many | . | CSANDLTQETQYF | TGCAGTGCCAACGACTTGACGCAAGAGACCCAGTACTTC
TRBJ1-4 | TRBV20-1 | many | . | CSADGLNEKLFF | TGCAGCGCCGATGGGCTTAATGAAAAACTGTTTTTT
TRBJ2-3 | TRBV20-1 | many | . | CSAVDVSTDTQYF | TGCAGTGCCGTGGACGTTAGCACAGATACGCAGTATTTT
TRBJ2-1 | TRBV6-1 | many | . | CASSPGTAPRRDEQFF | TGTGCCAGCAGTCCCGGGACGGCCCCGAGGAGGGATGAGCAGTTCTTC
TRBJ2-1 | TRBV7-2 | many | TRBD2 | CASTRTSGYNEQFF | TGTGCCAGCACCAGGACTAGCGGTTACAATGAGCAGTTCTTC
TRBJ2-2 | TRBV28 | many | . | CASSFYFTGELFF | TGTGCCAGCAGTTTTTACTTCACCGGGGAGCTGTTTTTT
TRBJ1-2 | TRBV7-9 | many | . | CASSRRGYDYGYTF | TGTGCCAGCAGCCGGAGGGGCTATGACTATGGCTACACCTTC
TRBJ2-7 | TRBV6-5 | . | . | CASSYSPTYEQYF | TGTGCCAGCAGTTACTCACCAACCTACGAGCAGTACTTC
TRBJ2-4 | TRBV20-1 | many | TRBD2 | CSASQISGAKNIQYF | TGCAGTGCTAGCCAGATTAGCGGGGCCAAAAACATTCAGTACTTC
TRBJ2-5 | TRBV5-1 | many | . | CASSLDSWNQETQYF | TGCGCCAGCAGCTTGGATTCGTGGAACCAAGAGACCCAGTACTTC
TRBJ2-7 | TRBV5-1 | many | TRBD1 | CASKPLTGPSYEQYF | TGCGCCAGCAAACCGTTGACAGGGCCTTCCTACGAGCAGTACTTC
TRBJ2-7 | TRBV20-1 | many | . | CSAQIGGGAYEQYF | TGCAGTGCTCAGATAGGGGGGGGGGCCTACGAGCAGTACTTC
TRBJ1-2 | TRBV6-5 | many | . | CASSYRGRPYGYTF | TGTGCCAGCAGTTACCGAGGGCGGCCCTATGGCTACACCTTC
TRBJ2-3 | TRBV5-1 | many | . | CASSPRDNTDTQYF | TGCGCCAGCAGCCCCCGGGACAACACAGATACGCAGTATTTT
TRBJ1-1 | TRBV29-1 | many | . | CSVGNTEAFF | TGCAGCGTTGGAAACACTGAAGCTTTCTTT
TRBJ2-7 | TRBV7-2 | many | . | CASSGGPSYEQYF | TGTGCCAGCAGCGGAGGACCTTCCTACGAGCAGTACTTC
TRBJ2-4 | TRBV28 | many | TRBD2 | CASRFPAGGKNIQYF | TGTGCCAGCAGATTTCCAGCGGGAGGAAAAAACATTCAGTACTTC
TRBJ2-1 | TRBV19 | . | TRBD2 | CASTHRTSGRAFEQFF | TGTGCCAGTACCCATCGGACTAGCGGGAGAGCATTTGAGCAGTTCTTC
TRBJ2-7 | TRBV7-2 | many | TRBD1 | CASRLQGLGEQYF | TGTGCCAGCAGATTACAGGGGCTCGGTGAGCAGTACTTC